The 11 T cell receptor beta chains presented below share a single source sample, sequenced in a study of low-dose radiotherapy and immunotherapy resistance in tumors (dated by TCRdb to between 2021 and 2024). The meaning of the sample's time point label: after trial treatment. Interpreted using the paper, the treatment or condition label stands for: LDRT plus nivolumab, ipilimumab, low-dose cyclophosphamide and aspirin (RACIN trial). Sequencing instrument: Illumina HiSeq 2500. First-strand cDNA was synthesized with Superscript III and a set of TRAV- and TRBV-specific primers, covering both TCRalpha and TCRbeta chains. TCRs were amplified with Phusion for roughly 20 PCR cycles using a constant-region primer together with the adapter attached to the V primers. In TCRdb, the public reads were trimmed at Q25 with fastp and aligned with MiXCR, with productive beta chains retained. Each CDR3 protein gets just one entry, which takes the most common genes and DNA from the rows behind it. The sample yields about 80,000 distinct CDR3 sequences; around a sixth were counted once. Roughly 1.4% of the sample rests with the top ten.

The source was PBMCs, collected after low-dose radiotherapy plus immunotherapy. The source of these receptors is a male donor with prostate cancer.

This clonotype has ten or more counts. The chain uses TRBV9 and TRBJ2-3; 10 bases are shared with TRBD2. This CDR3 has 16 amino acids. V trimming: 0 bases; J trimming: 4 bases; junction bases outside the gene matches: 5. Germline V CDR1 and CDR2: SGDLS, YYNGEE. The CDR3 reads CASSVAPSGGADTQYF. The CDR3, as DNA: TGTGCCAGCAGCGTAGCCCCTAGCGGGGGTGCAGATACGCAGTATTTT.

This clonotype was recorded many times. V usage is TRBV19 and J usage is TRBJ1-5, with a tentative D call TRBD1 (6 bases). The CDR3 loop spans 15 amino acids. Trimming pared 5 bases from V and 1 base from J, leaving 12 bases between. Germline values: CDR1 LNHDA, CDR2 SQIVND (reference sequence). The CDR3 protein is CASSALDRSNQPQHF. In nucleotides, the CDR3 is TGTGCCAGTAGTGCTCTCGACAGGAGCAATCAGCCCCAGCATTTT.

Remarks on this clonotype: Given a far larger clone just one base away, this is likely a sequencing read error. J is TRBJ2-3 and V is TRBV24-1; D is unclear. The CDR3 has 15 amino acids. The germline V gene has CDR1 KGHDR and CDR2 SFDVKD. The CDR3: CASTIGPAITDTHYF. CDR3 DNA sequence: TGTGCCAGCACCATTGGGCCGGCAATCACAGATACGCATTATTTT.

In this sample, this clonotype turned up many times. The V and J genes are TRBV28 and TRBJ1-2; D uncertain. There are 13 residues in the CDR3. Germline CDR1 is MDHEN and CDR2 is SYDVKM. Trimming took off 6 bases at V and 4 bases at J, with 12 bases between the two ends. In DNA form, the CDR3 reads TGTGCCAGCAGGCGACCGACGGCCTATGGCTACACCTTC. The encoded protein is CASRRPTAYGYTF.

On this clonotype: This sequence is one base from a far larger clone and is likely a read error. The CDR3 nucleotides are TGTGCCTGCAGCTCAGCCCTACAGGGCCGTACCTACGAGCAGTACTTC. This translates into CACSSALQGRTYEQYF. The chain is built from TRBV5-3 and TRBJ2-7; perhaps TRBD1 as D (6 bases). TRBV5-3 is filed as an ORF, its function uncertain. This CDR3 region has 16 residues. Trimming shortened V by 10 bases and J by 2 bases, and 25 bases separated the two germline ends.

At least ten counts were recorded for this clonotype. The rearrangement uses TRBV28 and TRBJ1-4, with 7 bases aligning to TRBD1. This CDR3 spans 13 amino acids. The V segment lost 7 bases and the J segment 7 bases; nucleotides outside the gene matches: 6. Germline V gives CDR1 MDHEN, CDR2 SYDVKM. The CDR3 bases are TGTGCCAGCAACGTGCCAGGGGGTGAAAAACTGTTTTTT. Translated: CASNVPGGEKLFF.

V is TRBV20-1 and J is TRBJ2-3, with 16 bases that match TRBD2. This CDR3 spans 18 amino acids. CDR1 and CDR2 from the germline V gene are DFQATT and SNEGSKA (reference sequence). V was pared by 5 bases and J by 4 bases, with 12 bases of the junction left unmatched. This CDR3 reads CSAGGLAGGPSGSDTQYF. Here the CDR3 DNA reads TGCAGTGCTGGGGGACTAGCGGGAGGGCCCTCGGGGTCAGATACGCAGTATTTT.

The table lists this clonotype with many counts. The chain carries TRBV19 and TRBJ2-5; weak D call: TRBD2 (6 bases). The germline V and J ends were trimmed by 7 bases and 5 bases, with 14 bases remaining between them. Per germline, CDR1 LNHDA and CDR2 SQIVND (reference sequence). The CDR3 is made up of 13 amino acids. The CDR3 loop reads CASKEGSRETQYF. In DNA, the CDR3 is TGTGCCAGTAAGGAGGGATCGCGGGAGACCCAGTACTTC. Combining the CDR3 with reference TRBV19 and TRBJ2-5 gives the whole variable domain DGGITQSPKYLFRKEGQNVTLSCEQNLNHDAMYWYRQDPGQGLRLIYYSQIVNDFQKGDIAEGYSVSREKKESFPLTVTSAQKNPTAFYLCASKEGSRETQYFGPGTRLLVL.

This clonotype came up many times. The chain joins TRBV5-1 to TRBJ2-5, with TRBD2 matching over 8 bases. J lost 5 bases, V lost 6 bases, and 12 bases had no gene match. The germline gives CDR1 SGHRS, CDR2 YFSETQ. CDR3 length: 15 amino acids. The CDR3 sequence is CASTPRGGERETQYF. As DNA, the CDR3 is TGCGCCAGCACCCCCCGGGGGGGGGAGAGGGAGACCCAGTACTTC.

As DNA, the CDR3 is TGTGCCAGCAGCTTGCTAGCGGGCTTCAGCTCCTACGAGCAGTACTTC. Translation gives CASSLLAGFSSYEQYF. J is TRBJ2-7 and V is TRBV5-6; 8 nucleotides line up with TRBD2. Losses at the gene ends were 1 base for V and 0 bases for J; bases not matched to a gene: 6. This CDR3 is built from 16 residues. Per the germline V gene, CDR1 is SGHDT and CDR2 is YYEEEE.

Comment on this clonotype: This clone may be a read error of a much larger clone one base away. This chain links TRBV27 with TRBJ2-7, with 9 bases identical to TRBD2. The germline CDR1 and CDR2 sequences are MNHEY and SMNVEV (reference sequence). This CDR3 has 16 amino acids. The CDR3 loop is CASSPRVTSGRYEHYF. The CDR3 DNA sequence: TGTGCCAGCAGTCCCCGTGTGACTAGCGGACGCTACGAGCATTACTTC.